Following are 14 T cell receptor beta chains from one sample sequenced in a study of blood T cell repertoires in COVID-19. Clones were sequenced by immunoSEQ multiplex PCR, and TCRdb holds only the in-frame ones, with some missing. The data contain around 270,000 clones, more than 65% of them singletons. The specimen sequenced was peripheral blood. The receptors derive from a person between 65 and 79 years old with COVID-19, enrolled during active disease.

The chain uses TRBV28 and TRBJ1-5; 7 bases line up with TRBD1. The CDR3 totals 15 residues. CDR1 is MDHEN and CDR2 is SYDVKM in the germline V gene. Unmatched junction bases numbered 5, after V lost 6 bases and J lost 0 bases. The DNA of the CDR3 is TGTGCCAGCAGATGGGACAGCCATAGCAATCAGCCCCAGCATTTT. Translation gives CASRWDSHSNQPQHF.

The rearrangement uses TRBV7-9 and TRBJ2-7; D gene unclear. This CDR3 comprises 15 residues. In germline, CDR1 is SEHNR, CDR2 FQNEAQ (reference sequence). The V end was cut by 5 bases, the J end by 0 bases, with 14 bases between. Written as DNA, the CDR3 is TGTGCCAGCAGCCGTATCACGGTGAGCTCCTACGAGCAGTACTTC. The encoded protein is CASSRITVSSYEQYF.

The genes are TRBV27 and TRBJ2-7, with D unresolved. Germline V gives CDR1 MNHEY, CDR2 SMNVEV (reference sequence). The CDR3 length is 10 residues. V lost 7 bases and J lost 3, with 4 bases in between. DNA for the CDR3: TGTGCCAGCACCAACTACGAGCAGTACTTC. Translating gives CASTNYEQYF.

The chain recombines TRBV19 with TRBJ2-6; TRBD1 matches 7 bases. CDR1 LNHDA and CDR2 SQIVND come from the germline V gene (reference sequence). Losses at the gene ends were 7 bases for V and 4 bases for J; bases not matched to a gene: 28. This CDR3 has 22 residues. CDR3 bases: TGTGCCAGTATAAGCACCCCGGGCAGAAGGGGGCTGGCCCCGGGGGGGGCCAACGTCCTGACTTTC. Amino acid sequence: CASISTPGRRGLAPGGANVLTF.

The chain combines TRBV19 with TRBJ1-2; possibly TRBD1 for D (5 bases). Per the germline V gene, CDR1 is LNHDA and CDR2 is SQIVND (reference sequence). V lost 5 bases, J lost 4 bases, and 17 bases lay in between. The CDR3 extends over 15 amino acids. The CDR3 is CASSDLRGSPYGYTF. The CDR3 DNA sequence: TGTGCCAGTAGTGACCTCCGGGGGAGCCCCTATGGCTACACCTTC.

This clone was counted a few times. The V and J genes are TRBV9 and TRBJ2-3, with 8 bases matching TRBD1. V lost 1 base, J lost 2 bases, and 15 bases stayed unmatched. The length of the CDR3 is 19 residues. CDR1 is SGDLS and CDR2 is YYNGEE in the germline V gene. The CDR3 DNA is TGTGCCAGCAGCGTAAGGGCAGCCCCGACAGGGGTTAACACAGATACGCAGTATTTT. Amino acids: CASSVRAAPTGVNTDTQYF.

The chain recombines TRBV5-1 with TRBJ2-1; the D is unclear. CDR1 SGHRS and CDR2 YFSETQ come from the germline V gene. V lost 7 bases, J lost 0 bases, and 8 bases lay in between. The CDR3 is 13 residues long. The CDR3 DNA reads as TGCGCCAGCGGTACGAGCTCCTACAATGAGCAGTTCTTC. Protein: CASGTSSYNEQFF.

The rearrangement links TRBV7-9 to TRBJ2-1, with D perhaps matching TRBD2 (5 bases). Trimming shortened V by 1 base and J by 7 bases, and 8 bases separated the two germline ends. Germline lookup yields CDR1 SEHNR and CDR2 FQNEAQ (reference sequence). The CDR3 totals 13 residues. CDR3 sequence: CASSLGEWNEQFF. The CDR3 DNA follows: TGTGCCAGCAGCTTAGGGGAGTGGAATGAGCAGTTCTTC.

This clone was detected only a few times. The chain couples TRBV2 to TRBJ1-6; maybe TRBD1 (5 bases). Per the germline V gene, CDR1 is SNHLY and CDR2 is FYNNEI. The CDR3 contains 15 residues. Trimming cost V 6 bases and J 7 bases, with 16 bases left between them. The CDR3 sequence: CASSKEKTANSPLHF. DNA of the CDR3: TGTGCCAGCAGCAAAGAAAAGACAGCGAATTCACCCCTCCACTTT.

The chain uses TRBV11-2 and TRBJ1-4; the D is unclear. This CDR3 contains 17 residues. Trimming pared 1 base from V and 0 bases from J, leaving 12 bases between. Per the germline V gene, CDR1 is SGHAT and CDR2 is FQNNGV. CDR3 sequence reads: CASSLGVRTATNEKLFF. For the CDR3, the DNA is TGTGCCAGCAGCTTAGGGGTTCGTACAGCAACTAATGAAAAACTGTTTTTT.

V and J are TRBV11-2 and TRBJ2-7, with D possibly TRBD1 on 5 matching bases. This CDR3 spans 11 amino acids. The V and J ends lost 8 bases and 6 bases respectively, with 11 bases between them. From germline, CDR1 is SGHAT and CDR2 FQNNGV. CDR3 amino acids: CASGPRAEQYF. The DNA of the CDR3 is TGTGCCAGCGGTCCCAGGGCCGAGCAGTACTTC. The complete variable domain, with remaining parts taken from reference TRBV11-2 and TRBJ2-7, reads EAGVAQSPRYKIIEKRQSVAFWCNPISGHATLYWYQQILGQGPKLLIQFQNNGVVDDSQLPKDRFSAERLKGVDSTLKIQPAKLEDSAVYLCASGPRAEQYFGPGTRLTVT.

This clone occurred once. The rearrangement joins TRBV7-3 to TRBJ1-3; 8 bases fit TRBD1. Trimming took 5 bases from V and 0 from J; bases not matched to a gene: 15. Germline values: CDR1 SGHTA, CDR2 FQGTGA. The length of the CDR3 is 19 residues. CDR3 loop: CASSRRQGNYSLSGNTIYF. The CDR3, as DNA: TGTGCCAGCAGCAGACGACAGGGGAATTATTCTCTCTCTGGAAACACCATATATTTT.

This clone was detected only once. The V call is TRBV29-1, the J call TRBJ2-1; D uncertain. CDR3 length: 11 residues. Germline V gives CDR1 SQVTM, CDR2 ANQGSEA. The V end was cut by 6 bases, the J end by 4 bases, with 7 bases between. The CDR3 protein is CSVLLYNEQFF. In DNA, the CDR3 is TGCAGCGTCCTCTTATACAATGAGCAGTTCTTC.

This clone occurred once. CDR3: CAISGARYGYTF. The DNA of the CDR3 is TGTGCCATTTCGGGAGCCCGGTATGGCTACACCTTC. V is TRBV28 and J is TRBJ1-2; unclear D gene. This CDR3 is 12 amino acids long. Germline values: CDR1 MDHEN, CDR2 SYDVKM. Trimming took 10 bases from V and 5 from J, leaving 14 bases between them.